What follows is one TCR beta chain and its context. Here immunoSEQ multiplex PCR was the method, and the copy in TCRdb shows in-frame clones only, minus some. This table holds about 710,000 clones, about 89% found once. The CDR3 runs 17 residues. Germline values: CDR1 KGHSH, CDR2 LQKENI. V lost 3 bases, J lost 0 bases, and 9 bases stayed unmatched. This entry belongs to a study of shared T cell receptors in the human thymus. Another study also made use of these data, one on human thymus T cells. From that paper: Infants, healthy and Finnish, who were having corrective surgery for congenital heart defects served as donors. The source of the thymus tissue was resections taken during corrective heart surgery. Seemingly biased V and J gene usage marked thymic and blood repertoires.

The chain combines TRBV18 with TRBJ2-3; 7 nucleotides agree with TRBD2. The specimen was thymocytes. The TCR comes from a boy younger than two with a congenital heart defect. DNA of the CDR3: TGTGCCAGCTCACCCCACCCCAGCGGGACTAGCACAGATACGCAGTATTTT. Translating gives CASSPHPSGTSTDTQYF.